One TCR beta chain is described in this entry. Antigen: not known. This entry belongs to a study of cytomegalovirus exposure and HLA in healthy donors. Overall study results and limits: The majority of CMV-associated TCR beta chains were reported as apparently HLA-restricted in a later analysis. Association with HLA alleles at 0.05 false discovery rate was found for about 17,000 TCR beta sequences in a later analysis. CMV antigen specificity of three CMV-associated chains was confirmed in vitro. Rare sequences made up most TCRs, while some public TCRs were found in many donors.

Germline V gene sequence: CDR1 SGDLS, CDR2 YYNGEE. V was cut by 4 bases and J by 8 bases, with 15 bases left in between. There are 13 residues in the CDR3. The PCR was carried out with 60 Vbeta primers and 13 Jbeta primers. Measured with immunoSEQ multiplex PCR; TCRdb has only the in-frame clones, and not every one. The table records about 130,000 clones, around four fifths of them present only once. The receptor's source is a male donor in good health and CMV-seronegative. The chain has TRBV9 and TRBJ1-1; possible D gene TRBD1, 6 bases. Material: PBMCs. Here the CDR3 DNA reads TGTGCCAGCAGCCCCCTCAGACAGGTCGAAGCTTTCTTT. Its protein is CASSPLRQVEAFF.